Below, 14 T cell receptor beta chains from the same sample are listed, as sequenced in a study of blood T cell repertoires in COVID-19. The assay was immunoSEQ multiplex PCR, and TCRdb's table has in-frame clones only and misses some. The sample consists of tens of thousands of clones, roughly 88% of them appearing once. Input material: peripheral blood. The receptors originated from a man between 50 and 59 years old with acute or convalescent COVID-19.

The chain joins TRBV7-9 to TRBJ2-7; possible D gene TRBD2, 5 bases. The CDR3 contains 13 residues. The V end lost 1 base, the J end lost 5 bases, and 9 bases lay between the germline ends. Germline V CDR1 and CDR2: SEHNR, FQNEAQ (reference sequence). The CDR3 loop reads CASSLGVEDEQYF. The CDR3 DNA is TGTGCCAGCAGCTTAGGAGTGGAGGACGAGCAGTACTTC. Full variable domain (outside the CDR3, taken from reference TRBV7-9 and TRBJ2-7): DTGVSQNPRHKITKRGQNVTFRCDPISEHNRLYWYRQTLGQGPEFLTYFQNEAQLEKSRLLSDRFSAERPKGSFSTLEIQRTEQGDSAMYLCASSLGVEDEQYFGPGTRLTVT.

The V call is TRBV5-4, the J call TRBJ2-1, with 10 bases identical to TRBD2. Trimming took 1 base from V and 0 from J; bases not matched to a gene: 4. Germline V gene lookup returns CDR1 SGHNT and CDR2 YYREEE (reference sequence). This CDR3 spans 17 amino acids. In DNA, the CDR3 is TGTGCCAGCAGCTTGCCAGGGACTAGCGACTCCTACAATGAGCAGTTCTTC. The encoded protein is CASSLPGTSDSYNEQFF.

The chain carries TRBV6-2 or TRBV6-3 and TRBJ2-3, with D uncertain. The germline V gene has CDR1 MNHEY and CDR2 SVGEGT. Between the trimmed V and J ends, which lost 2 bases and 6 bases, there was a span of 6 bases. This CDR3 has 12 residues. In DNA form, the CDR3 reads TGTGCCAGCAGTTACCTTCGGGATACGCAGTATTTT. Translated, it gives CASSYLRDTQYF.

This clone was observed a handful of times. The rearrangement links TRBV19 to TRBJ2-2; 9 bases align to TRBD1. The CDR3 loop spans 17 amino acids. Germline V gene lookup returns CDR1 LNHDA and CDR2 SQIVND (reference sequence). After removal of 6 bases from V and 2 bases from J, the junction contained 10 bases not matched to a gene. In DNA form, the CDR3 reads TGTGCCAGTAGCAGGGACAGGGTGACGACAAACACCGGGGAGCTGTTTTTT. Translated, it gives CASSRDRVTTNTGELFF. Together with reference TRBV19 and TRBJ2-2, the CDR3 gives the full variable domain: DGGITQSPKYLFRKEGQNVTLSCEQNLNHDAMYWYRQDPGQGLRLIYYSQIVNDFQKGDIAEGYSVSREKKESFPLTVTSAQKNPTAFYLCASSRDRVTTNTGELFFGEGSRLTVL.

The V call is TRBV6-6, the J call TRBJ1-2; 10 bases line up with TRBD1. CDR3 length equals 14 residues. From germline, CDR1 is MNHNY and CDR2 SVGAGI (reference sequence). The V segment lost 5 bases and the J segment 7 bases; nucleotides outside the gene matches: 7. The CDR3 reads CASSLTGQGGGYTF. The CDR3 DNA reads TGTGCCAGCAGTCTAACTGGACAGGGGGGTGGCTACACCTTC.

The V call is TRBV5-1, the J call TRBJ2-7, with TRBD1 matching over 9 bases. The CDR3 spans 14 residues. The V gene's germline CDR1 is SGHRS and CDR2 YFSETQ. V trimming: 4 bases; J trimming: 4 bases; junction bases outside the gene matches: 6. CDR3 bases: TGCGCCAGCAGCCTACCGGGACAGGGTTACGAGCAGTACTTC. This gives the protein CASSLPGQGYEQYF.

The genes are TRBV5-1 and TRBJ1-2; 8 positions match TRBD1. There are 14 residues in the CDR3. J gave up 7 bases and V 0 bases, and 5 bases lay outside the gene matches. CDR1 is SGHRS, CDR2 YFSETQ, per germline. The CDR3 loop is CASSLVQGAGGYTF. The CDR3 bases are TGCGCCAGCAGCTTGGTGCAGGGGGCGGGTGGCTACACCTTC.

The rearrangement uses TRBV18 and TRBJ1-4; D is perhaps TRBD1 (5 bases). The CDR3 is 14 amino acids. Germline V gene sequence: CDR1 KGHSH, CDR2 LQKENI. Trimming shortened V by 8 bases and J by 6 bases, and 16 bases separated the two germline ends. Written as DNA, the CDR3 is TGTGCCAGCCTTCGACCAGAAGGGGATGAAAAACTGTTTTTT. This sequence encodes CASLRPEGDEKLFF. Supplemented by reference TRBV18 and TRBJ1-4, the full variable domain reads NAGVMQNPRHLVRRRGQEARLRCSPMKGHSHVYWYRQLPEEGLKFMVYLQKENIIDESGMPKERFSAEFPKEGPSILRIQQVVRGDSAAYFCASLRPEGDEKLFFGSGTQLSVL.

The chain carries TRBV7-3 and TRBJ2-7; 11 nucleotides align to TRBD1. The J segment lost 4 bases and the V segment lost 5 bases, leaving 7 bases of the junction unmatched. CDR3 size: 15 residues. Germline loops: CDR1 SGHTA, CDR2 FQGTGA. This CDR3 reads CASSEDGTGGYEQYF. CDR3 bases: TGTGCCAGCAGCGAGGATGGGACAGGGGGATACGAGCAGTACTTC.

The V and J genes are TRBV7-2 and TRBJ1-1; no definite D call. The germline V gene has CDR1 SGHTA and CDR2 FQGNSA. This CDR3 is built from 13 residues. Trimming removed 1 base from V and 10 bases from J, with 13 bases in between. The chain's CDR3 is CASSLEEHLIAFF. CDR3 sequence (DNA): TGTGCCAGCAGCTTAGAAGAACACCTTATAGCTTTCTTT.

This chain connects TRBV19 to TRBJ2-6; D is unclear. Trimming took off 6 bases at V and 0 bases at J, with 15 bases between the two ends. Germline V gene sequence: CDR1 LNHDA, CDR2 SQIVND (reference sequence). The CDR3 is made up of 17 amino acids. Written as DNA, the CDR3 is TGTGCCAGTAGCCCGATCGGTAGTGTCTCTGGGGCCAACGTCCTGACTTTC. Protein product: CASSPIGSVSGANVLTF.

V is TRBV7-2 and J is TRBJ2-7; 9 bases line up with TRBD2. Germline loops: CDR1 SGHTA, CDR2 FQGNSA. The CDR3 has 15 amino acids. The J segment lost 4 bases and the V segment lost 2 bases, leaving 6 bases of the junction unmatched. The CDR3 sequence: CASSLKGGRAYEQYF. The DNA for the CDR3 is TGTGCCAGCAGCTTAAAAGGCGGGAGGGCGTACGAGCAGTACTTC.

This clone was seen a handful of times. The chain uses TRBV27 and TRBJ2-1, with D perhaps matching TRBD1 (5 bases). CDR3 length: 13 amino acids. V lost 7 bases to trimming and J lost 9 bases, with 16 bases between them. Germline values: CDR1 MNHEY, CDR2 SMNVEV (reference sequence). The CDR3 DNA is TGTGCCAGCACCTACTCAGGGCGCAGTGAGCAGTTCTTC. This sequence encodes CASTYSGRSEQFF.

V and J are TRBV6-2 or TRBV6-3 and TRBJ1-5; possibly TRBD1 for D (6 bases). The V and J ends lost 0 bases and 7 bases respectively, with 13 bases between them. The germline V gene has CDR1 MNHEY and CDR2 SVGEGT. CDR3 length: 15 residues. This CDR3 is CASSYSGGGRQPQHF. In nucleotides, the CDR3 is TGTGCCAGCAGTTACTCAGGGGGGGGCCGGCAGCCCCAGCATTTT.